The 10 T cell receptor beta chains below come from one sample, sequenced in a study of blood T cell repertoires in COVID-19. Sequencing used immunoSEQ multiplex PCR; TCRdb keeps in-frame clones, though not all of them. The table has 150,000 to 200,000 clones, about 85% seen once. Sequencing used peripheral blood. These receptors all come from a woman in her 30s with active or convalescent COVID-19.

This clone was picked up one time. The chain couples TRBV7-9 to TRBJ2-6; 7 positions match TRBD1. The CDR3 is 16 amino acids. Germline V lookup: CDR1 SEHNR, CDR2 FQNEAQ (reference sequence). With V trimmed by 6 bases and J by 0 bases, 5 bases remained unmatched. The CDR3 here is CASSRDSHSGANVLTF. As DNA, the CDR3 is TGTGCCAGCAGTAGGGACAGTCACTCTGGGGCCAACGTCCTGACTTTC.

V and J are TRBV28 and TRBJ2-7, with a tentative D call TRBD1 (6 bases). The CDR3 is 13 amino acids. Trimming cost V 7 bases and J 6 bases, with 16 bases left between them. Germline CDR1 and CDR2: MDHEN and SYDVKM. In DNA form, the CDR3 reads TGTGCCAGCAAGCCGGGATGGGACACCGAGCAGTACTTC. Protein sequence: CASKPGWDTEQYF.

The chain employs TRBV12-3 or TRBV12-4 and TRBJ1-5; D unclear. This CDR3 spans 13 amino acids. The V gene lost 3 bases and the J gene lost 5 bases, with 8 bases spanning the gap. CDR3 DNA sequence: TGTGCCAGCAGTTTGCGCGTTGATCAGCCCCAGCATTTT. Its translation is CASSLRVDQPQHF.

J is TRBJ2-1 and V is TRBV15, with D possibly TRBD2 on 6 matching bases. Germline assignment: CDR1 LNHNV and CDR2 YYDKDF (reference sequence). The CDR3 runs to 15 residues. Trimming removed 4 bases at V and 8 bases at J, with 18 bases between. CDR3 loop: CATSTAWGEGDEQFF. The CDR3 DNA follows: TGTGCCACCAGCACCGCATGGGGGGAAGGCGATGAGCAGTTCTTC.

The chain uses TRBV28 and TRBJ2-3; possibly TRBD2 for D (6 bases). V was shortened by 2 bases and J by 0 bases, with 15 bases between the two germline ends. Germline V CDR1 and CDR2: MDHEN, SYDVKM. CDR3 length: 17 residues. The CDR3 region has the DNA TGTGCCAGCAGTTTAATCGGGCTAGCGTTAAGCACAGATACGCAGTATTTT. Protein: CASSLIGLALSTDTQYF.

The rearrangement links TRBV18 to TRBJ1-3, with D possibly matching TRBD1 (6 bases). Trimming stripped 5 bases from V and 4 bases from J, with 15 bases between. This CDR3 is 15 amino acids long. Germline CDR1 and CDR2: KGHSH and LQKENI. The CDR3 loop reads CASSAAWGGGNTIYF. Here the CDR3 DNA reads TGTGCCAGCTCAGCCGCCTGGGGGGGCGGAAACACCATATATTTT.

The chain carries TRBV24-1 and TRBJ2-7, with D possibly matching TRBD1 (5 bases). Germline V lookup: CDR1 KGHDR, CDR2 SFDVKD. The CDR3 has 15 residues. The V gene lost 4 bases and the J gene lost 1 base, with 13 bases spanning the gap. The CDR3 is CATSEIVQDSYEQYF. The CDR3 region has the DNA TGTGCCACCAGTGAGATTGTACAGGATTCCTACGAGCAGTACTTC.

This chain links TRBV11-3 with TRBJ1-2; D not resolved. CDR1 SGHNT and CDR2 YENEEA come from the germline V gene. V lost 0 bases to trimming and J lost 10 bases, with 12 bases between them. This CDR3 has 13 amino acids. The DNA of the CDR3 is TGTGCCAGCAGCTTAGATCCGGCAGGATCCTACACCTTC. This codes for CASSLDPAGSYTF.

The chain carries TRBV7-2 and TRBJ1-1, with a weak D call TRBD1 (6 bases). Germline V gives CDR1 SGHTA, CDR2 FQGNSA. The CDR3 loop spans 14 amino acids. Between the trimmed V and J ends, which lost 1 base and 5 bases, there was a span of 11 bases. CDR3 region: CASSLEGGWTEAFF. Written as DNA, the CDR3 is TGTGCCAGCAGCTTAGAAGGGGGATGGACTGAAGCTTTCTTT. Full variable domain (outside the CDR3, taken from reference TRBV7-2 and TRBJ1-1): GAGVSQSPSNKVTEKGKDVELRCDPISGHTALYWYRQSLGQGLEFLIYFQGNSAPDKSGLPSDRFSAERTGGSVSTLTIQRTQQEDSAVYLCASSLEGGWTEAFFGQGTRLTVV.

This chain connects TRBV14 to TRBJ1-3; 8 nucleotides agree with TRBD1. CDR1 is SGHDN and CDR2 is FVKESK in the germline V gene. CDR3 length equals 16 residues. With V trimmed by 5 bases and J by 4 bases, 10 bases remained unmatched. The CDR3 nucleotides read TGTGCCAGCAGCGAAACCTGGACAGGGCCGGGAAACACCATATATTTT. Amino acids: CASSETWTGPGNTIYF.